Listed here is a single TCR beta chain. Germline loops: CDR1 SGHNT, CDR2 YYREEE (reference sequence). V dropped 4 bases and J dropped 7; count of bases not matched to a gene: 6. The CDR3 loop spans 13 amino acids. Original processing methods: Amplification with reference gene primers provided the estimates of nucleated cell counts. Clones were read by immunoSEQ multiplex PCR, and TCRdb kept only the in-frame ones, dropping some. D and trimming come from the DNA, and the V and J calls and clone size come from that table. The sample has about 110,000 clones; 84% are singletons. The sample is drawn from a study of blood T cell repertoires in COVID-19. Across the study: Acute and convalescent COVID-19 specimens originated in the United States, Italy and Spain.

The material sequenced was peripheral blood. The chain employs TRBV5-4 and TRBJ1-2; 8 nucleotides align to TRBD1. The source is a woman aged 55-69 years with acute or convalescent COVID-19. The CDR3 sequence: CASSMGQAFGYTF. CDR3 bases: TGTGCCAGCAGCATGGGACAGGCGTTTGGCTACACCTTC. The entire variable domain, with the rest obtained from reference TRBV5-4 and TRBJ1-2, is as follows: ETGVTQSPTHLIKTRGQQVTLRCSSQSGHNTVSWYQQALGQGPQFIFQYYREEENGRGNFPPRFSGLQFPNYSSELNVNALELDDSALYLCASSMGQAFGYTFGSGTRLTVV.